This record looks at one T cell receptor beta chain sequence and its context. Its matching antigen is unknown. As for time point: cycle 4 day 1 (C4D1), after 6 weeks of nivolumab. In every patient, relapse followed autologous stem cell transplantation, while exposure to brentuximab vedotin differed. The authors enriched CD8+ T cells from thawed PBMCs via magnetic negative selection. This record comes from a study of PD-1 blockade in classical Hodgkin lymphoma. Study-wide points: It was reported that newly diagnosed patients had less baseline TCR diversity than healthy donors.

Sequenced by immunoSEQ multiplex PCR; TCRdb stores in-frame clones only, minus some. The sample lists roughly 11,000 clones; around 83% were seen once. Sequencing used CD8+ T cells from blood, obtained before the fourth cycle of nivolumab. The source of this sequence is a human donor with classical Hodgkin lymphoma. The donor label of this sample is uncertain.

CDR3 sequence: CASSLGWAGDNEQFF. For the CDR3, the DNA is TGTGCCAGCAGCCTAGGCTGGGCGGGGGACAATGAGCAGTTCTTC. The rearrangement links TRBV11-2 to TRBJ2-1; 7 positions match TRBD2. There are 15 residues in the CDR3. CDR1 is SGHAT, CDR2 FQNNGV, per germline. The V and J ends lost 5 bases and 5 bases, in that order; junction bases with no gene match: 9.